This TCR beta chain was profiled in a study of immune evolution from preneoplasia to lung adenocarcinoma. H&E slides confirmed each diagnosis, reviewed by two pathologists independently. V was shortened by 0 bases and J by 0 bases, with 9 bases between the two germline ends. The germline CDR1 and CDR2 sequences are MNHNS and SASEGT. The CDR3 is made up of 17 amino acids. This clone was picked up a small number of times. The antigen is not known. Measured with immunoSEQ multiplex PCR; TCRdb has only the in-frame clones, and not every one. Among roughly 6,000 clones listed, around 85% were seen once. Broader study findings: Compared with EGFR-mutant or double wild-type lesions, KRAS-mutant nodules were more clonal.

The receptor's source is a person aged 50 or older with lung adenocarcinoma. The chain uses TRBV6-1 and TRBJ2-6; D is uncertain. Material for sequencing was FFPE minimally invasive lung adenocarcinoma tissue. CDR3 amino acids: CASSEAGFYSGANVLTF. The CDR3 DNA reads TGTGCCAGCAGTGAAGCGGGTTTCTACTCTGGGGCCAACGTCCTGACTTTC.